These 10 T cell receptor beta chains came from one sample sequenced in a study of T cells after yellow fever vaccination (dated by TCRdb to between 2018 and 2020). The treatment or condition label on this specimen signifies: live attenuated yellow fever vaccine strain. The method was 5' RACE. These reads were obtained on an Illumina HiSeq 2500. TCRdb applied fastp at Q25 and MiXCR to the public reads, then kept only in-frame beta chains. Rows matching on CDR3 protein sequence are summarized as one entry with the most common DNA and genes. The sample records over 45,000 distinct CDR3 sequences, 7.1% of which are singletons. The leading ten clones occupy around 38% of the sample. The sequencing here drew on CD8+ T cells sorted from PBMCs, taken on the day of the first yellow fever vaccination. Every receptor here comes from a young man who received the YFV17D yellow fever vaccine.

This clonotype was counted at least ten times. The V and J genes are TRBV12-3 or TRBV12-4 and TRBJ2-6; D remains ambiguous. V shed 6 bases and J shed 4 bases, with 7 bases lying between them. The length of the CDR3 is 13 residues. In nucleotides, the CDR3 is TGTGCCAGCAGGCGAGGCGGGGCCAACGTCCTGACTTTC. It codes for CASRRGGANVLTF.

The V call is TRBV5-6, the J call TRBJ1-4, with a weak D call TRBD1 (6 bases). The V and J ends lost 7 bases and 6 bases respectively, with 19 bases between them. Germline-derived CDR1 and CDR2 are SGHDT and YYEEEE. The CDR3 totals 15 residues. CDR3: CASLAFDRTDEKLFF. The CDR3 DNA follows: TGTGCCAGCCTTGCTTTTGACAGGACGGATGAAAAACTGTTTTTT.

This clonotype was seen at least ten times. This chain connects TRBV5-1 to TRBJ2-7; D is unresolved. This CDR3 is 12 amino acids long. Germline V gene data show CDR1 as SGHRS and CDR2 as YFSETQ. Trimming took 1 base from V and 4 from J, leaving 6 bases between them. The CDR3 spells CASSLNVYEQYF. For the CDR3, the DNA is TGCGCCAGCAGCTTGAATGTTTACGAGCAGTACTTC.

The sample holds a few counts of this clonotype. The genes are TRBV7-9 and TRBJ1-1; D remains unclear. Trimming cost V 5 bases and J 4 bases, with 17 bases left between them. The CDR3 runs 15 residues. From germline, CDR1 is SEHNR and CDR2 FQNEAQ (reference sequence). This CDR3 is CASSESYGLGTEAFF. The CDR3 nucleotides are TGTGCCAGCAGCGAGTCCTACGGACTGGGCACTGAAGCTTTCTTT. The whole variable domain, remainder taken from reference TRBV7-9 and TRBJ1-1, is DTGVSQNPRHKITKRGQNVTFRCDPISEHNRLYWYRQTLGQGPEFLTYFQNEAQLEKSRLLSDRFSAERPKGSFSTLEIQRTEQGDSAMYLCASSESYGLGTEAFFGQGTRLTVV.

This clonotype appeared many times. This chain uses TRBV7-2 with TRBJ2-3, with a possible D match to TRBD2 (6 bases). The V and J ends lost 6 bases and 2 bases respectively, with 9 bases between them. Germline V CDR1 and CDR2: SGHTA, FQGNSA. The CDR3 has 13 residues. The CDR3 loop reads CASSGEVTDTQYF. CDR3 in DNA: TGTGCCAGCAGTGGGGAGGTCACAGATACGCAGTATTTT.

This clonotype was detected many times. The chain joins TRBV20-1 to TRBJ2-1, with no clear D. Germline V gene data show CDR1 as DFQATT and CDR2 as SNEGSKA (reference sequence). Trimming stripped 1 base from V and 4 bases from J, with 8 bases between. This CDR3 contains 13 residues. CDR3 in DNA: TGCAGTGCTAGAGTGGTGGATTACAATGAGCAGTTCTTC. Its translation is CSARVVDYNEQFF.

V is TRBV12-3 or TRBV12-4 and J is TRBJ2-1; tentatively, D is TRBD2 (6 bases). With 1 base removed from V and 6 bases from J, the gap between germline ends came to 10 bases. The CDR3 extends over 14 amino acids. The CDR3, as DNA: TGTGCCAGCAGTTTAGGGGGGGTCGGCAATGAGCAGTTCTTC. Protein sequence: CASSLGGVGNEQFF.

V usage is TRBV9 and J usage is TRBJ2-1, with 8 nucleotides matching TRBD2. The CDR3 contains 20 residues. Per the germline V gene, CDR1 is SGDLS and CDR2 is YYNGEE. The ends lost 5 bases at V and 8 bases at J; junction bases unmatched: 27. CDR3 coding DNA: TGTGCCAGCAGTCTCGGGATATTGGTGGCTAGCGGGTCTGCTACGGATGAGCAGTTCTTC. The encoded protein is CASSLGILVASGSATDEQFF.

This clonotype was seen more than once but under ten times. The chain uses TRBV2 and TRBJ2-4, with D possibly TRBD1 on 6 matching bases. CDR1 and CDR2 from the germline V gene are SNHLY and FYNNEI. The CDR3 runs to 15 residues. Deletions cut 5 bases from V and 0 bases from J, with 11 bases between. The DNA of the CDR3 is TGTGCCAGCAGTCTCGGACAGATAGCCAAAAACATTCAGTACTTC. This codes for CASSLGQIAKNIQYF.

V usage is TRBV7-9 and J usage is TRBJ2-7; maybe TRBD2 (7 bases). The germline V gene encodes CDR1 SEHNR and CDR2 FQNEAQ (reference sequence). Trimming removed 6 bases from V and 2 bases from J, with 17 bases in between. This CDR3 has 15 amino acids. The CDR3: CASSSPGGQAYEQYF. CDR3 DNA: TGTGCCAGCAGTTCCCCGGGGGGACAAGCCTACGAGCAGTACTTC.